This T cell receptor beta chain was sequenced for a study of blood T cell repertoires in COVID-19. Overall study: Nucleic acid was either cDNA or gDNA, and it came from T cells, B-cell-depleted T cells, or PBMCs.

In the authors' workflow: Reference gene primer amplification yielded estimated nucleated cell counts. Profiled with immunoSEQ multiplex PCR; TCRdb holds only in-frame clones, not every one. V, J and clone size are taken as reported in that table, and D and trimming were inferred from the DNA itself. The repertoire holds over 200,000 clones, with 65% to 85% as singletons. Per germline, CDR1 LGHNA and CDR2 YNFKEQ. The CDR3 runs to 15 residues. V was cut by 4 bases and J by 2 bases, with 14 bases left in between. The receptor's source is a man older than 75 with acute or convalescent COVID-19. The V and J genes are TRBV4-2 and TRBJ1-2, with no clear D. Sequencing was carried out using peripheral blood. The CDR3 protein is CASSPNLGQNYGYTF. CDR3 in DNA: TGTGCCAGCAGCCCGAACTTGGGCCAAAACTATGGCTACACCTTC.